What follows are 30 T cell receptor beta chains derived from one specimen sequenced in a study of identical twins. Using its own MiXCR run on the 5' RACE reads, TCRdb lists one record per CDR3 protein. Here the sample spans hundreds of thousands of distinct CDR3 sequences, 21% being singletons. These same data were also listed under a study on T cells expressing NK-cell markers.

Sequencing was performed on PBMCs. These receptors originate from a woman aged 18-29 years in good health.

In its sample, this clonotype was seen a few times. The chain joins TRBV5-1 to TRBJ2-7; 10 bases map to TRBD2. Germline V gene lookup returns CDR1 SGHRS and CDR2 YFSETQ. Trimming at V came to 7 bases and at J to 3 bases, leaving 10 bases not matched to a gene. The CDR3 length is 15 residues. The CDR3, as DNA: TGCGCCAGCCGCAACCCTAGCGGGAGTCTCTACGAGCAGTACTTC. It encodes CASRNPSGSLYEQYF.

This clonotype came up a few times. The rearrangement joins TRBV20-1 to TRBJ2-5; 9 bases align to TRBD2. This CDR3 spans 15 amino acids. J was trimmed by 1 base and V by 1 base; bases with no gene match: 4. From germline, CDR1 is DFQATT and CDR2 SNEGSKA (reference sequence). The CDR3 nucleotides read TGCAGTGCTAGAGCGCTAGCGGGGAGCCAAGAGACCCAGTACTTC. It yields the protein CSARALAGSQETQYF.

This clonotype has a handful of counts. CDR3 in amino acids: CASSLGGWGDTQYF. CDR3 bases: TGTGCCAGCAGCTTAGGGGGCTGGGGGGATACGCAGTATTTT. This chain joins TRBV7-3 and TRBJ2-3, with D possibly matching TRBD1 (6 bases). The length of the CDR3 is 14 residues. Deletions cut 2 bases from V and 6 bases from J, with 12 bases between. Per germline, CDR1 SGHTA and CDR2 FQGTGA.

The J gene is TRBJ2-1, the V gene TRBV9; no clear D gene. The length of the CDR3 is 15 residues. V was clipped by 0 bases and J by 7 bases, with 14 bases between them. CDR1 and CDR2 (germline): SGDLS, YYNGEE. This CDR3 reads CASSVAPSVGNEQFF. CDR3 in DNA: TGTGCCAGCAGCGTAGCTCCCTCGGTAGGGAATGAGCAGTTCTTC.

The chain combines TRBV12-3 or TRBV12-4 with TRBJ2-3, with 9 bases fitting TRBD1. The V gene end was trimmed by 5 bases and the J gene end by 3 bases; junction bases not matched to a gene: 6. CDR3 size: 15 residues. The CDR3 here is CASSPRGQGTDTQYF. CDR3 DNA sequence: TGTGCCAGCAGTCCCCGGGGACAGGGAACAGATACGCAGTATTTT.

This clonotype was detected a few times. The V gene is TRBV5-1, the J gene TRBJ2-7; a weak D match, TRBD1 (5 bases). The CDR3 consists of 15 residues. Germline CDR1 is SGHRS and CDR2 is YFSETQ. V was clipped by 0 bases and J by 3 bases, with 13 bases between them. This CDR3 reads CASSLAGRAHYEQYF. The CDR3 region has the DNA TGCGCCAGCAGCTTGGCGGGCAGGGCCCACTACGAGCAGTACTTC.

The chain combines TRBV10-2 with TRBJ1-6; 7 nucleotides agree with TRBD1. Germline lookup yields CDR1 WSHSY and CDR2 SAAADI. After removal of 6 bases from V and 9 bases from J, the junction contained 8 bases not matched to a gene. This CDR3 comprises 14 residues. CDR3 bases: TGCGCCAGCAGGAATCAGGGGGTCTTTTCACCCCTCCACTTT. It specifies CASRNQGVFSPLHF.

The table lists this clonotype with a few counts. The rearrangement uses TRBV27 and TRBJ2-7; D not resolved. With 4 bases removed from V and 2 bases from J, the gap between germline ends came to 12 bases. Germline CDR1 and CDR2: MNHEY and SMNVEV (reference sequence). The CDR3 has 14 residues. DNA for the CDR3: TGTGCCAGCAGTTCCAATCCGACTGCCTACGAGCAGTACTTC. Its translation: CASSSNPTAYEQYF.

The chain is built from TRBV2 and TRBJ1-6; perhaps TRBD1 as D (5 bases). Germline loops: CDR1 SNHLY, CDR2 FYNNEI. The CDR3 has 15 residues. The V and J ends lost 8 bases and 9 bases respectively, with 20 bases between them. The CDR3 loop is CASSPPRDLSSPLHF. In DNA, the CDR3 is TGTGCCAGCTCCCCCCCCAGGGATCTAAGTTCACCCCTCCACTTT.

This rearrangement joins TRBV12-3 or TRBV12-4 to TRBJ2-6; D could derive from TRBD1 or TRBD2 (5 bases each). V was clipped by 4 bases and J by 4 bases, with 5 bases between them. CDR3 length equals 13 residues. The CDR3 sequence: CASSWGGANVLTF. CDR3 DNA sequence: TGTGCCAGCAGTTGGGGGGGGGCCAACGTCCTGACTTTC.

The chain links TRBV18 to TRBJ2-2; 7 nucleotides align to TRBD1. From germline, CDR1 is KGHSH and CDR2 LQKENI. CDR3 length equals 16 residues. V lost 1 base and J lost 3; bases outside the gene matches: 5. CDR3 sequence reads: CASSPRQGSDTGELFF. CDR3 nucleotide sequence: TGTGCCAGCTCACCACGACAGGGTAGTGACACCGGGGAGCTGTTTTTT.

This clonotype was detected many times. One end of the junction does not line up with germline, which may come from a read error. The rearrangement links TRBV5-1 to TRBJ1-1; D unclear. The V gene's germline CDR1 is SGHRS and CDR2 YFSETQ. The CDR3 covers 13 residues. The CDR3 DNA follows: TGTGCCAGCAGTTTGGTAACGAACACTGAAGCTTTCTTT. Its translation is CASSLVTNTEAFF.

The chain employs TRBV24-1 and TRBJ2-1, with TRBD2 matching over 12 bases. V trimming: 2 bases; J trimming: 4 bases; junction bases outside the gene matches: 2. CDR3 size: 16 residues. The germline V gene has CDR1 KGHDR and CDR2 SFDVKD. DNA of the CDR3: TGTGCCACCAGTGATTCCACTAGCGGGAGGTACAATGAGCAGTTCTTC. Protein sequence: CATSDSTSGRYNEQFF.

The chain couples TRBV20-1 to TRBJ2-5, with 10 positions matching TRBD2. The CDR3 is 15 residues long. The germline V gene encodes CDR1 DFQATT and CDR2 SNEGSKA (reference sequence). Unmatched junction bases numbered 8, after V lost 5 bases and J lost 2 bases. CDR3 sequence: CSAGPGTSVQETQYF. In nucleotides, the CDR3 is TGCAGTGCTGGCCCCGGGACTAGCGTTCAAGAGACCCAGTACTTC.

V gene TRBV7-4 combines with J gene TRBJ2-3, with D perhaps given as TRBD1 or TRBD2 (6 bases each). V dropped 4 bases and J dropped 5 bases, with 25 bases sitting between them. The germline V gene encodes CDR1 SGHVT and CDR2 SQSDAQ. The CDR3 extends over 18 amino acids. CDR3 in amino acids: CASSSAGSPGAYQDTQYF. The CDR3, as DNA: TGTGCCAGCAGCTCTGCCGGTAGTCCGGGGGCCTACCAAGATACGCAGTATTTT.

This clonotype showed up many times. The rearrangement joins TRBV20-1 to TRBJ2-1, with 13 nucleotides matching TRBD2. The CDR3 is 15 residues long. Germline trimming cut 0 bases from V and 9 bases from J; bases unmatched to any gene: 5. Germline CDR1 reads DFQATT; CDR2 reads SNEGSKA (reference sequence). The CDR3 DNA reads as TGCAGTGCTAGAGATTTGACTAGCGGGGGGCTTGAGCAGTTCTTC. It encodes CSARDLTSGGLEQFF.

There are a few counts of this clonotype. The chain is built from TRBV6-5 and TRBJ2-1; tentatively, D is TRBD2 (6 bases). Germline V gene data show CDR1 as MNHEY and CDR2 as SVGAGI. Trimming left V 1 base short and J 5 bases short, with 12 bases between. This CDR3 comprises 15 residues. The CDR3 DNA sequence: TGTGCCAGCAGTTACTTAACTAGCAGAGACAATGAGCAGTTCTTC. It codes for CASSYLTSRDNEQFF.

This clonotype was detected a few times. The rearrangement links TRBV24-1 to TRBJ2-1, with 13 nucleotides matching TRBD2. The J segment lost 8 bases and the V segment lost 9 bases, leaving 3 bases of the junction unmatched. The CDR3 loop spans 13 amino acids. Per germline, CDR1 KGHDR and CDR2 SFDVKD. CDR3 protein: CATGTSGIDEQFF. In DNA form, the CDR3 reads TGTGCCACCGGGACTAGCGGGATCGATGAGCAGTTCTTC.

This sequence joins TRBV2 and TRBJ2-3; 7 nucleotides line up with TRBD2. Losses at the gene ends were 8 bases for V and 1 base for J; bases not matched to a gene: 6. The CDR3 has 14 amino acids. Germline CDR1 reads SNHLY; CDR2 reads FYNNEI. The CDR3 is CASPGSGGTDTQYF. The CDR3 bases are TGTGCCAGCCCTGGGAGCGGGGGCACAGATACGCAGTATTTT.

The sample holds many counts of this clonotype. This chain connects TRBV6-2 or TRBV6-3 to TRBJ1-5; D possibly corresponds to TRBD1 (5 bases). CDR3 length: 15 residues. With 6 bases removed from V and 9 bases from J, the gap between germline ends came to 21 bases. CDR1 is MNHEY, CDR2 SVGEGT, per germline. The CDR3 region has the DNA TGTGCCAGCAGCGTTAATGCAGAGGGGAACTGGCCCCAGCATTTT. Its protein product is CASSVNAEGNWPQHF.

A few counts support this clonotype. The rearrangement joins TRBV6-5 to TRBJ2-1; perhaps TRBD2 as D (6 bases). Germline CDR1 and CDR2: MNHEY and SVGAGI. This CDR3 region has 14 residues. Trimming shortened V by 2 bases and J by 8 bases, and 13 bases separated the two germline ends. The CDR3 protein is CASSYPGVVDEQFF. The CDR3 region has the DNA TGTGCCAGCAGTTACCCGGGGGTGGTGGATGAGCAGTTCTTC.

The CDR3 spells CSARGLGFEQYF. In DNA, the CDR3 is TGCAGTGCTAGGGGTCTGGGATTCGAGCAGTACTTC. The V gene is TRBV20-1, the J gene TRBJ2-7; D is uncertain. This CDR3 region has 12 residues. V lost 3 bases and J lost 6, with 12 bases in between. Looked up from germline, CDR1 is DFQATT and CDR2 is SNEGSKA (reference sequence).

This clonotype was picked up a small number of times. The chain couples TRBV7-9 to TRBJ1-1; D gene ambiguous. Germline V CDR1 and CDR2: SEHNR, FQNEAQ (reference sequence). The CDR3 consists of 15 residues. The V end was cut by 4 bases, the J end by 3 bases, with 15 bases between. As DNA, the CDR3 is TGTGCCAGCAGCTACGCGACGGGGAGAGACACTGAAGCTTTCTTT. Translation: CASSYATGRDTEAFF.

This clonotype was counted ten times or more. The chain couples TRBV20-1 to TRBJ2-1; D may be TRBD2 (5 bases). CDR3 length: 15 amino acids. V was trimmed by 1 base and J by 6 bases, leaving 16 bases between them. Germline V gives CDR1 DFQATT, CDR2 SNEGSKA (reference sequence). The CDR3, as DNA: TGCAGTGCTAGAGCCCCAGCGGAGTATACCAATGAGCAGTTCTTC. This sequence encodes CSARAPAEYTNEQFF.

This chain connects TRBV29-1 to TRBJ2-7; no reliable D call. The ends were cut back, 5 bases at V and 0 bases at J, with 11 bases in the middle. Per germline, CDR1 SQVTM and CDR2 ANQGSEA. The CDR3 covers 13 residues. Here the CDR3 reads CSVKVLSSYEQYF. The CDR3 nucleotides are TGCAGCGTTAAAGTCTTGAGCTCCTACGAGCAGTACTTC.

This chain joins TRBV29-1 and TRBJ2-1; TRBD2 matches at 7 bases. V lost 4 bases to trimming and J lost 3 bases; unmatched junction nucleotides: 6. Germline values: CDR1 SQVTM, CDR2 ANQGSEA. CDR3 length: 14 amino acids. CDR3 sequence (DNA): TGCAGCGTTGGGAAGCGGGGCCTCTACAATGAGCAGTTCTTC. This sequence encodes CSVGKRGLYNEQFF.

The chain joins TRBV11-2 to TRBJ2-3; the D is unclear. In germline, CDR1 is SGHAT, CDR2 FQNNGV. The CDR3 covers 14 residues. Deletions cut 2 bases from V and 4 bases from J, with 10 bases between. The CDR3 spells CASSLSRGPDTQYF. In nucleotides, the CDR3 is TGTGCCAGCAGCTTATCGCGTGGGCCAGATACGCAGTATTTT.

This chain uses TRBV27 with TRBJ1-2; 10 bases are a match to TRBD1. Germline V gene lookup returns CDR1 MNHEY and CDR2 SMNVEV (reference sequence). The CDR3 is made up of 14 amino acids. V was clipped by 5 bases and J by 6 bases; unmatched bases: 6. The chain's CDR3 is CASSNLDRGHGYTF. Here the CDR3 DNA reads TGTGCCAGCAGTAACCTCGACAGGGGGCATGGCTACACCTTC.

This clonotype was seen repeatedly, ten times or more. The rearrangement uses TRBV20-1 and TRBJ1-1; a possible D gene is TRBD1 (5 bases). CDR1 and CDR2 from the germline V gene are DFQATT and SNEGSKA (reference sequence). The CDR3 is made up of 16 amino acids. Trimming took 0 bases from V and 5 from J, leaving 19 bases between them. In DNA, the CDR3 is TGCAGTGCTAGAGACTTCCTCGTAGACTCAGGGACTGAAGCTTTCTTT. This sequence encodes CSARDFLVDSGTEAFF.

This clonotype has just a few counts. This rearrangement joins TRBV10-3 to TRBJ2-5; D unresolved. The CDR3 contains 15 residues. V gave up 0 bases and J gave up 4 bases, with 12 bases separating them. Germline-derived CDR1 and CDR2 are ENHRY and SYGVKD. CDR3 sequence (DNA): TGTGCCATCAGTGAGTCTGGGCTAGAGTCAGAGACCCAGTACTTC. It translates to CAISESGLESETQYF.